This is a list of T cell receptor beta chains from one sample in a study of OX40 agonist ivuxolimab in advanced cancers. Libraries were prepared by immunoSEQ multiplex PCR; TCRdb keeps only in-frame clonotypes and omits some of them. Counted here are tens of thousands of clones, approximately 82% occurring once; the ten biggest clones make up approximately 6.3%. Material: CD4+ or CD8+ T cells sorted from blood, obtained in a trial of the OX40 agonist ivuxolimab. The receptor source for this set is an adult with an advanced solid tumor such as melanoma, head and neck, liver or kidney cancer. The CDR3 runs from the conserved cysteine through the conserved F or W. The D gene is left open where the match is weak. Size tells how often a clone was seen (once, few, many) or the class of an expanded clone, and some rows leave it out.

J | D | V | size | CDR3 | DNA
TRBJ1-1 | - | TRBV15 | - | CATSREERNEAFF | TGTGCCACCAGCAGAGAGGAAAGGAATGAAGCTTTCTTT
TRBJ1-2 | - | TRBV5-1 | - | CASSLAGGSNYGYTF | TGCGCCAGCAGCTTGGCCGGGGGGAGTAACTATGGCTACACCTTC
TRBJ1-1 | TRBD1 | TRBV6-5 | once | CASSRTGGANTEAFF | TGTGCCAGCAGTCGGACAGGGGGCGCAAACACTGAAGCTTTCTTT
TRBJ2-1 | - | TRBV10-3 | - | CAIRDSGSDVNEQFF | TGTGCCATCAGGGATAGTGGGTCTGACGTCAATGAGCAGTTCTTC
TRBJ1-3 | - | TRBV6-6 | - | CASSSRDSSGNTIYF | TGTGCCAGCAGTTCTCGGGACTCCTCTGGAAACACCATATATTTT
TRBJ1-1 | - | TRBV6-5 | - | CASRSPTRSFTEAFF | TGTGCCAGCAGGTCTCCAACCCGATCGTTCACTGAAGCTTTCTTT
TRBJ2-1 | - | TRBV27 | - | CASSSQGFDIDEQFF | TGTGCCAGCAGTTCCCAGGGCTTCGATATCGATGAGCAGTTCTTC
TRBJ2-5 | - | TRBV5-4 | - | CASSPRGGDQETQYF | TGTGCCAGCAGCCCAAGGGGGGGGGATCAAGAGACCCAGTACTTC
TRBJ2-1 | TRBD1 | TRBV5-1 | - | CASSFLPTGGAVNEQFF | TGCGCCAGCAGCTTTCTTCCGACAGGGGGCGCGGTGAATGAGCAGTTCTTC
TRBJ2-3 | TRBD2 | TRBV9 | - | CASSVGAGGPIDTQYF | TGTGCCAGCAGCGTTGGTGCGGGAGGGCCAATAGATACGCAGTATTTT
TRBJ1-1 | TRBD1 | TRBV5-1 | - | CASSSLAAGGTEAFF | TGCGCCAGCAGCTCCCTCGCCGCAGGGGGCACTGAAGCTTTCTTT